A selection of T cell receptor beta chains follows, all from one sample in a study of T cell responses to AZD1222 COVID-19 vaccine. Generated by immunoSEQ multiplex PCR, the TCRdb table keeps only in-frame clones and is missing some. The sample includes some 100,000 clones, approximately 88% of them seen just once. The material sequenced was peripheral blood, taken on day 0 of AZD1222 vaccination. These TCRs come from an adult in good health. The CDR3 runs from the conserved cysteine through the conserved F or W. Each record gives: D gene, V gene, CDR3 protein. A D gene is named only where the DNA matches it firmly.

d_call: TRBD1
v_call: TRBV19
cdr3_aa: CASSIRAGGQGNEQYF

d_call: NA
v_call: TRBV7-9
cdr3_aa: CASSLSRIRSPSSPLHF

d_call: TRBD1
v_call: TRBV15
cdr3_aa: CATSRGTTGGSGNTIYF

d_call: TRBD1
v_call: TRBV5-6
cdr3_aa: CASSLGTGENTEAFF

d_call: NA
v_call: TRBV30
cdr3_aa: CAWSGRVGDIQYF

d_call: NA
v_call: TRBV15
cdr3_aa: CATSRDLSKGEKLFF

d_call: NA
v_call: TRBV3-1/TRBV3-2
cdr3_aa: CASSQGRDNSPLHF

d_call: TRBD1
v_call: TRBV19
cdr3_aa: CASSRSGTANQPQHF

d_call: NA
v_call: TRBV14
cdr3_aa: CASSQGLFAPNEQFF

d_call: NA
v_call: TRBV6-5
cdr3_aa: CASTLSGNTEAFF

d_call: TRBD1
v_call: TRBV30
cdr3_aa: CAWSGTGASGNTIYF

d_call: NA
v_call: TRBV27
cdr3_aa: CASSHSNQPQHF

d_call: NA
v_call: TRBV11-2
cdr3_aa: CASSLDGSWGEAFF

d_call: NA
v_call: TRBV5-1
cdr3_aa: CASSFTRIANTGELFF

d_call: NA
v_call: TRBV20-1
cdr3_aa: CSAGRDTIYF

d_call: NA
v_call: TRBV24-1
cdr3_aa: CATSDRDRTVETQYF

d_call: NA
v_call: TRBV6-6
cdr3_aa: CASSYFQGNNSPLHF

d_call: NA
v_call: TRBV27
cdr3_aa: CASSLSGVTNEKLFF

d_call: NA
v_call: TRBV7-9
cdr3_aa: CASSLKAGNSPLHF

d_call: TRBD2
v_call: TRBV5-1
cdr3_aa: CASSWRGTSEETQYF

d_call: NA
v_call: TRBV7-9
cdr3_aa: CASSPRTRIGETQYF

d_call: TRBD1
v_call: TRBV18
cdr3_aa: CASTLAGQGKSYGYTF

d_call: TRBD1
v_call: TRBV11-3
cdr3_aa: CASSFAGTGGSGELFF

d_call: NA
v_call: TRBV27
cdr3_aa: CATREYSATNEKLFF

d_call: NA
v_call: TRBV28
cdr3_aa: CASSRRREAFF

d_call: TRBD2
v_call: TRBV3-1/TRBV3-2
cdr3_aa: CASGGRYTGELFF

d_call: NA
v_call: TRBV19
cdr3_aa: CASSAVWADYSNQPQHF

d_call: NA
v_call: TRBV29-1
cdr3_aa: CSVRYNEKLFF

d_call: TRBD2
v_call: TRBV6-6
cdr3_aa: CASRRLAGGYSSYNEQFF

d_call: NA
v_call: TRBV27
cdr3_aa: CGKLDRSYNEQFF

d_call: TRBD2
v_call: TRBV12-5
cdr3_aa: CASGLGLAGYNEQFF

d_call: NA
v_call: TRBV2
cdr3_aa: CASRQLSYEQYF

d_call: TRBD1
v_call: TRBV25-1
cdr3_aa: CASSGTGQGGQPQHF

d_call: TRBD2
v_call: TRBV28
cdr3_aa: CASRLIGGYSEQYF

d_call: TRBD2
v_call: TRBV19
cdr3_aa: CASRTSGGINEQFF

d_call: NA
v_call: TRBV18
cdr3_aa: CASSPRADTQYF

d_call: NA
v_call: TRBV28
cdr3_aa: CASSLSRGYTF

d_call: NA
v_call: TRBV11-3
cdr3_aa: CASSRTAYNSPLHF

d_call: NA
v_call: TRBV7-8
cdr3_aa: CASSLQGANQPQHF

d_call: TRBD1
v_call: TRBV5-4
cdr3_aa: CASSLPGQGGTGELFF

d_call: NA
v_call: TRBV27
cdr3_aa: CASGSEPSPLHF

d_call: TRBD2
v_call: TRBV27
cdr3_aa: CASTGTSEYNEQFF

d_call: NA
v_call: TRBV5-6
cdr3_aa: CASSRDLYTGELFF

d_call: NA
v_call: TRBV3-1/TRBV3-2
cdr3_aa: CASSQGAGRRGNQPQHF

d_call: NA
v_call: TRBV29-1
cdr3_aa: CSVATRGSTKNIQYF

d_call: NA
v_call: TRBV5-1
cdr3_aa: CASSADTLNTEAFF

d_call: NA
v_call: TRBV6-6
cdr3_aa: CASRKETEAFF

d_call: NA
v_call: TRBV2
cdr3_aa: CASREMNQPQHF

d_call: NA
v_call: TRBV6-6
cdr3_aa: CASSYYVSSGANVLTF

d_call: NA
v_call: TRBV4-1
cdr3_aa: CASSLGNAWETQYF